Below, one TCR beta chain is given with its context. Its antigen specificity is not known. No base-level quality is on record; no much larger clone is a single base apart. These data are taken from a study of cytomegalovirus exposure and HLA in healthy donors (dated by TCRdb to the late 2010s). Study-wide context: According to a later analysis, the roughly 120 validation repertoires were produced on the same platform as the approximately 620 repertoires of the first cohort. The study was designed to test whether signatures of past pathogen exposure could be identified by cataloging public T cell receptors. In addition to the first cohort of 666 subjects, a separate validation cohort of around 110 different subjects was used. High-throughput TCR immunosequencing, statistical association of individual TCRs with disease status, and machine learning were combined to predict cytomegalovirus infection status. Beyond this particular receptor, the publication reports: Most TCR sequences were seen in very few donors, while some public TCRs were found in many individuals. The validation cohort had no HLA typing available for a later analysis, so co-occurrence within that cohort was assessed over all 130 or so repertoires. In vitro tests confirmed that three of the cytomegalovirus-associated TCR beta chains recognize cytomegalovirus antigens. Subsequent analysis determined that TCRs grouped into clusters in the first cohort also showed a tendency toward co-occurrence across the approximately 110 validation repertoires, and about 94% of cluster scores exceeded 0. In both the original and validation cohorts, the classifier was reported to diagnose cytomegalovirus status with high specificity and sensitivity. The authors suggested that the approach could potentially be generalized to other disease states and immunological phenotypes. The study gave a list of under 200 TCR beta chains associated with cytomegalovirus.

The receptor library was made with the immunoSEQ multiplex PCR assay. In the paper's pipeline: A statistical classification framework was built for diagnosing cytomegalovirus status from the catalog of TCR beta chain sequences. Here the immuneACCESS table is served through TCRdb, limited to in-frame sequences with V and J called. Missing clones are a known gap in these copies; in checked studies unresolved V genes cover under half, and the rest lacks a known reason. V, J and clone size are taken as reported in that table, and D and trimming were inferred from the DNA itself. In this sample the table shows roughly 60,000 clones, 90% to 95% of which occur a single time. The ten largest clones capture 1% to 1.5% of the sample. The donors were included in the validation cohort of 130 or so subjects, a group kept apart from the roughly 700-subject first cohort. V is clipped by 3 bases and J by 7 bases, and the sequence between their germline boundaries is 13 bases long. From its cysteine to its phenylalanine, the CDR3 spans 13 amino acids. The entry retains the CDR3 DNA only, 39 bases that are in frame from base 1. Taken from the germline V gene (reference sequence), the CDR1 and CDR2 loops are MNHEY and SMNVEV.

Source material: PBMCs. The sequence came from a woman aged 18-29 years in good health and CMV-seronegative. The chain employs TRBV27 and TRBJ2-7; TRBD1 is a possible D gene, resting on 5 matching bases. The sequenced DNA: TGTGCCAGCAGTTTTAGTCAGGGTTGGGAGCAGTACTTC. Its translation is CASSFSQGWEQYF.